These T cell receptor beta chains were read from a single sample in a study of OX40 agonist ivuxolimab in advanced cancers. The data were produced by immunoSEQ multiplex PCR, yet TCRdb's version contains in-frame clones alone and is incomplete. The sample has some 19,000 clones, approximately 72% seen once. The sequencing used CD4+ or CD8+ T cells sorted from blood, collected in a trial of the OX40 agonist ivuxolimab. These receptors all stem from an adult with an advanced solid tumor such as melanoma, head and neck, liver or kidney cancer. The CDR3 runs from the conserved cysteine through the conserved F or W. D genes are given only for firm matches. Clone size, where shown, is once, few, many, or a class for clones that have expanded.

CDR3 DNA	CDR3 protein	V gene	clone size	J gene	D gene
TGTGCCAGCAGCTTGGGAGGCGGGGGGGCCATGGGCACAGATACGCAGTATTTT	CASSLGGGGAMGTDTQYF	TRBV5-4	.	TRBJ2-3	TRBD2
TGTGCCAGCAGTTACTCGATAGGTCCGGGCTATGGCTACACCTTC	CASSYSIGPGYGYTF	TRBV6-5	.	TRBJ1-2	.
TGCGCCAGCAGCCAGGGACAGGGTTTGAACACTGAAGCTTTCTTT	CASSQGQGLNTEAFF	TRBV4-1	.	TRBJ1-1	TRBD1
TGTGCCAGCAGCGCCGGGGGGCAGGACGAGCAGTACTTC	CASSAGGQDEQYF	TRBV9	once	TRBJ2-7	.
TGCGCCAGCAGCCCAAAGGGACAGGGGGTCTCTGGGGCCAACGTCCTGACTTTC	CASSPKGQGVSGANVLTF	TRBV5-1	once	TRBJ2-6	TRBD1
TGCAGCGTTGAATCTGGGACACTTCTGAACACCGGGGAGCTGTTTTTT	CSVESGTLLNTGELFF	TRBV29-1	.	TRBJ2-2	.
TGTGCCAGCAGCCCTCCACAGGGATACCAAGAGACCCAGTACTTC	CASSPPQGYQETQYF	TRBV7-9	few	TRBJ2-5	.
TGTGCCAGCATTGTCAGGCCAAGCTCCTACGAGCAGTACTTC	CASIVRPSSYEQYF	TRBV2	medium-sized	TRBJ2-7	.
TGTGCCAGCAGCCTCCTTGGGCGAGGCACTGAAGCTTTCTTT	CASSLLGRGTEAFF	TRBV28	.	TRBJ1-1	.
TGTGCCAGCAGTTACCAACACGGGGGCAAGAGAGCTTTCTTT	CASSYQHGGKRAFF	TRBV6-5	.	TRBJ1-1	.
TGTGCCAGCCGGACAGCCTACTACGAGCAGTACTTC	CASRTAYYEQYF	TRBV2	.	TRBJ2-7	.
TGTGCCTGGAGTGTATCCCTCGGCTACACCTTC	CAWSVSLGYTF	TRBV30	.	TRBJ1-2	.
TGCAGCGTCCCGGATCAGTGGGCCAGGGGTGGGATGGACACGCAGTATTTT	CSVPDQWARGGMDTQYF	TRBV29-1	.	TRBJ2-3	.
TGTGCCAGCAGCTTAGCGGAGCACACAGATACGCAGTATTTT	CASSLAEHTDTQYF	TRBV7-2	.	TRBJ2-3	.
TGTGCCAGCAGCGGAGGGTGGAGCGGGGAAGAGACCCAGTACTTC	CASSGGWSGEETQYF	TRBV9	.	TRBJ2-5	TRBD2